This T cell receptor (beta chain) was captured by sequencing in a study of Ad26.COV2.S vaccination and SARS-CoV-2 variants. Overall study results and limits: A substantial breadth of spike-specific CD8+ and CD4+ T cell responses after vaccination has been reported. Participants given vaccine showed non-spike TCR breadth similar to that of placebo recipients.

On this clone: Its target is unknown.

Data came from immunoSEQ multiplex PCR; TCRdb stores just in-frame clones and leaves some out. The sample lists over 400,000 clones, roughly 90% occurring once. Described treatment: some 20 received Ad26.COV2.S at low or high dose, single or two shots; roughly 5 received placebo; per-sample allocation not given. It was on day 63 after the first vaccine or placebo injection that samples were taken. This adult donor, from Boston, was 18-55 years old. The study used a vaccine consisting of an Ad26 vector that expressed Wuhan-strain SARS-CoV-2 spike. V was cut by 0 bases and J by 7 bases, with 14 bases left in between. Looked up from germline, CDR1 is SGHNT and CDR2 is YYREEE (reference sequence). The CDR3 is 15 residues long.

This chain uses TRBV5-4 with TRBJ1-3, with unresolved D. This sequence originates from a person aged 18-60 years who received the Ad26.COV2.S COVID-19 vaccine or a placebo. This specimen was peripheral blood, taken in a trial of Ad26.COV2.S vaccine versus placebo. The DNA for the CDR3 is TGTGCCAGCAGCTTGGCCTATCCGCTCGGTAACACCATATATTTT. Translating it yields CASSLAYPLGNTIYF.